This T cell receptor (beta chain) was observed in a study of CD8 T cells in ankylosing spondylitis (dated by TCRdb to 2016 to 2017). With respect to the entire study: To find TCR variants linked to disease, the study profiled T cell receptor beta repertoires in ankylosing spondylitis patients and healthy donors. In total, the full study cohort was made up of 110 or so healthy donors and about two dozen ankylosing spondylitis patients. Peripheral blood was sampled, and synovial fluid was additionally collected from ankylosing spondylitis patients.

V loses 4 bases, J loses 2 bases, and the germline ends lie 8 bases apart. For CDR1 and CDR2, the germline V gene lists ENHRY and SYGVKD. The CDR3 spans 13 residues, from the cysteine through the phenylalanine. Left in the record is the CDR3 DNA by itself, 39 bases read in frame from the first base. Comments on this clonotype: This clone's antigen is unknown. The sample holds no much larger clone one base away, and base qualities are not on file.

Overall study outcomes, separate from this receptor: The disease-linked clones had a CD8+ phenotype and were found at relatively low frequencies in peripheral blood. A TCR beta motif made up of several highly homologous amino acid variants appeared to be characteristic of blood from ankylosing spondylitis patients. Some TCR beta motif variants had previously been reported in synovial fluid and blood of reactive arthritis patients, which suggested common disease-initiation mechanisms. Significant enrichment of the disease-linked clones was reported in matched synovial fluid samples from ankylosing spondylitis patients.

Sequenced on an Illumina HiSeq 2500. Quantitative 5'-RACE with molecular barcodes was the method used to prepare the TCR beta libraries. In the authors' own workflow: A new computational method, built on a probabilistic model of VDJ rearrangement, was used to identify disease-linked TCR variants. TCRdb cleaned the public reads at Q25 with fastp, built clones with MiXCR and kept in-frame beta chains. Entries that share a CDR3 protein sequence are merged under the most common genes and DNA. TCRdb's processing, not the authors' own work, is the source of the V and J calls. Counted in this sample were 130,000 or so distinct CDR3 sequences; over 9.5% of them appeared once. Less than 5% of the sample is taken by the ten largest.

The receptor was derived from a female donor with ankylosing spondylitis or in good health (not recorded which). Recombination linked TRBV10-3 to TRBJ2-5, with the D gene call left open. The material sequenced was blood, either unsorted or a sorted T cell fraction (not recorded which). The CDR3 protein is CAISGLKQETQYF. The DNA sequence is as follows: TGTGCCATCAGTGGTCTCAAACAAGAGACCCAGTACTTC.